Reported below is one T cell receptor (beta chain). Which antigen it targets is not known. There are no base qualities to consult, and no much larger clone falls within one base. Libraries were prepared through RT-PCR. Sequenced on an Illumina MiSeq. The public reads were quality trimmed at Q25 with fastp and then assembled into clones with MiXCR by TCRdb, keeping productive beta chains. Here each entry gathers all rows of one CDR3 protein and keeps the most common genes and DNA. This sample lists about 680,000 distinct CDR3 sequences; 12% to 15% were detected once. 3.6% of the sample belongs to the ten largest clones. The source of the sample is a study (dated by TCRdb to the mid-2010s). The CDR3 contains 14 residues, cysteine and phenylalanine counted. The only DNA kept is the CDR3, 42 bases in frame from the first base. V and J are truncated by 5 bases and 1 base respectively, leaving an intervening sequence of 12 bases. Reading the germline V gene (reference sequence) gives CDR1 DFQATT and CDR2 SNEGSKA.

The sequence links TRBV20-1 to TRBJ2-1; matching of 5 bases hints at TRBD2 as the D gene. Material for sequencing was memory CD4+ T cells from blood. The clonotype comes from a female donor in good health, serving as a healthy control. The CDR3 has the sequence CSALDGDSYNEQFF. The sequence in DNA is TGCAGTGCTCTGGACGGGGATTCCTACAATGAGCAGTTCTTC.